Listed here are 27 T cell receptor beta chains from one sample, sequenced in a study of shared clonotypes between healthy human individuals. The data were produced by immunoSEQ multiplex PCR, yet TCRdb's version contains in-frame clones alone and is incomplete. The data show about 2.1 million clones, with around 95% seen just once and around 1.7% held by the top ten. Positive CCR7 selection of CD45RO-negative cells yielded the naive CD8 cells, and terminally differentiated effector memory CD45RA+ cells were excluded. Material: naive CD8+ T cells from PBMCs. These receptors all stem from a man aged 18 to 30 in good health. Some clones in this sample may be carry-over from other donors' samples.

The V and J genes are TRBV14 and TRBJ2-3; D may correspond to TRBD1 or TRBD2 (5 bases each). Germline values: CDR1 SGHDN, CDR2 FVKESK. The germline V and J ends were trimmed by 6 bases and 5 bases, with 9 bases remaining between them. This CDR3 has 12 residues. The CDR3 reads CASRDGGDTQYF. CDR3 bases: TGTGCCAGCAGGGATGGGGGAGATACGCAGTATTTT.

The chain recombines TRBV11-2 with TRBJ2-2; no clear D. Looked up from germline, CDR1 is SGHAT and CDR2 is FQNNGV. The CDR3 extends over 16 amino acids. Between the trimmed V and J ends, which lost 2 bases and 6 bases, there was a span of 16 bases. The CDR3, as DNA: TGTGCCAGCAGCTTAAAGTACTCGGTTGGTGCCGGGGAGCTGTTTTTT. Its protein product is CASSLKYSVGAGELFF.

V is TRBV11-3 and J is TRBJ2-2; 9 bases fit TRBD2. The CDR3 is 19 amino acids. In germline, CDR1 is SGHNT, CDR2 YENEEA. V gave up 4 bases and J gave up 3 bases; unmatched junction bases: 15. The DNA for the CDR3 is TGTGCCAGCAGCTCATATGGGCTAAGTGCGGGAGGGGACACCGGGGAGCTGTTTTTT. Protein: CASSSYGLSAGGDTGELFF.

The chain combines TRBV29-1 with TRBJ2-2; D might be TRBD1 (5 bases). Between the trimmed V and J ends, which lost 4 bases and 3 bases, there was a span of 9 bases. This CDR3 comprises 13 residues. Germline V lookup: CDR1 SQVTM, CDR2 ANQGSEA. The CDR3 protein is CSVGSRDTGELFF. The DNA of the CDR3 is TGCAGCGTTGGCTCCAGGGACACCGGGGAGCTGTTTTTT.

The chain's CDR3 is CASSEAGGRDKQYF. The CDR3 nucleotides read TGTGCCAGCAGTGAAGCGGGGGGCAGGGACAAGCAGTACTTC. This sequence joins TRBV2 and TRBJ2-7, with D perhaps matching TRBD1 or TRBD2 (6 bases each). The CDR3 loop spans 14 amino acids. Per germline, CDR1 SNHLY and CDR2 FYNNEI. V was clipped by 0 bases and J by 8 bases, with 14 bases between them. The entire variable domain, with the rest obtained from reference TRBV2 and TRBJ2-7, is as follows: EPEVTQTPSHQVTQMGQEVILRCVPISNHLYFYWYRQILGQKVEFLVSFYNNEISEKSEIFDDQFSVERPDGSNFTLKIRSTKLEDSAMYFCASSEAGGRDKQYFGPGTRLTVT.

The chain recombines TRBV29-1 with TRBJ2-1; no firm D call. V was clipped by 0 bases and J by 5 bases, with 17 bases between them. Germline values: CDR1 SQVTM, CDR2 ANQGSEA. The CDR3 covers 16 residues. The CDR3 region is CSVEDADPRADNEQFF. CDR3 coding DNA: TGCAGCGTTGAAGATGCGGACCCTAGGGCGGACAATGAGCAGTTCTTC.

The J gene is TRBJ2-7, the V gene TRBV6-5, with D possibly TRBD1 on 5 matching bases. The CDR3 covers 14 residues. V was pared by 4 bases and J by 2 bases, with 12 bases between. Germline CDR1 MNHEY, CDR2 SVGAGI. Here the CDR3 DNA reads TGTGCCAGCAGTTTGTCCAGGGCCCCCTACGAGCAGTACTTC. It translates to CASSLSRAPYEQYF.

The chain combines TRBV6-6 with TRBJ2-1; 11 bases map to TRBD2. The CDR3 is 16 amino acids. CDR1 and CDR2 (germline): MNHNY, SVGAGI (reference sequence). With 0 bases clipped from V and 7 bases from J, the junction kept 5 bases outside the gene matches. CDR3 loop: CASSYSSGRARNEQFF. The DNA for the CDR3 is TGTGCCAGCAGTTACTCTAGCGGGAGGGCCCGAAATGAGCAGTTCTTC.

This CDR3 reads CASSFRPGDRGRNTIYF. CDR3 DNA: TGTGCCAGCAGCTTCCGACCGGGAGACAGGGGTAGAAACACCATATATTTT. The rearrangement joins TRBV7-9 to TRBJ1-3; TRBD1 matches 8 bases. V shed 3 bases, J shed 5 bases, and the junction held 12 bases outside the gene matches. The germline V gene encodes CDR1 SEHNR and CDR2 FQNEAQ (reference sequence). This CDR3 spans 17 amino acids.

The genes are TRBV7-9 and TRBJ1-2; 7 bases agree with TRBD1. The V and J ends lost 0 bases and 2 bases, in that order; junction bases with no gene match: 6. Germline CDR1 SEHNR, CDR2 FQNEAQ (reference sequence). The CDR3 covers 16 residues. The CDR3 bases are TGTGCCAGCAGCTTAGCAAACAGGGGTCAGAACTATGGCTACACCTTC. This codes for CASSLANRGQNYGYTF.

On this clone itself: The sample holds other DNA sequences that translate to the same CDR3. In nucleotides, the CDR3 is TGTGCCAGCAGTCTCCGGGACGCTTCCTACGAGCAGTACTTC. Translation gives CASSLRDASYEQYF. The chain joins TRBV27 to TRBJ2-7; D tentatively fits TRBD1 or TRBD2 (5 bases each). V lost 5 bases, J lost 1 base, and 12 bases lay in between. The germline gives CDR1 MNHEY, CDR2 SMNVEV (reference sequence). The CDR3 is 14 amino acids.

V and J are TRBV9 and TRBJ2-7, with a tentative D call TRBD1 (5 bases). The V end lost 1 base, the J end lost 2 bases, and 13 bases lay between the germline ends. This CDR3 is built from 15 residues. CDR1 and CDR2 from the germline V gene are SGDLS and YYNGEE. The CDR3 coding sequence is TGTGCCAGCAGCGTAAGGGGTGGGCTAGCCTACGAGCAGTACTTC. Residues: CASSVRGGLAYEQYF.

The chain employs TRBV15 and TRBJ2-2; D not certain. V shed 7 bases and J shed 4 bases, with 4 bases lying between them. The germline V gene has CDR1 LNHNV and CDR2 YYDKDF (reference sequence). The CDR3 contains 11 residues. The CDR3 nucleotides read TGTGCCACCACCGGCACCGGGGAGCTGTTTTTT. Its protein product is CATTGTGELFF.

The genes are TRBV7-8 and TRBJ2-5; 9 bases are a match to TRBD2. Germline lookup yields CDR1 SGHVS and CDR2 FQNEAQ. Trimming at V came to 4 bases and at J to 0 bases, leaving 12 bases not matched to a gene. This CDR3 region has 18 residues. CDR3 loop: CASSSLPNSGRNQETQYF. The CDR3 DNA reads TGTGCCAGCAGCTCCCTTCCGAACAGCGGGAGGAACCAAGAGACCCAGTACTTC.

The chain is built from TRBV27 and TRBJ2-7, with TRBD2 identical over 10 bases. The CDR3 extends over 16 amino acids. From germline, CDR1 is MNHEY and CDR2 SMNVEV (reference sequence). V lost 0 bases, J lost 5 bases, and 7 bases stayed unmatched. CDR3 sequence: CASSLSPASGRNEQYF. The CDR3 DNA reads as TGTGCCAGCAGTTTATCCCCGGCTAGCGGGAGAAACGAGCAGTACTTC.

The V and J genes are TRBV5-8 and TRBJ2-1; 11 nucleotides line up with TRBD2. The CDR3 runs 17 residues. The germline CDR1 and CDR2 sequences are SGHTS and YDEGEE. The V and J ends lost 0 bases and 8 bases, in that order; junction bases with no gene match: 10. CDR3 in DNA: TGTGCCAGCAGCTTGGGTAGCGGGAGGGCCATTGTCGATGAGCAGTTCTTC. This codes for CASSLGSGRAIVDEQFF. Supplemented by reference TRBV5-8 and TRBJ2-1, the full variable domain reads EAGVTQSPTHLIKTRGQQATLRCSPISGHTSVYWYQQALGLGLQFLLWYDEGEERNRGNFPPRFSGRQFPNYSSELNVNALELEDSALYLCASSLGSGRAIVDEQFFGPGTRLTVL.

The chain employs TRBV5-4 and TRBJ2-3; no reliable D call. CDR1 and CDR2 (germline): SGHNT, YYREEE (reference sequence). This CDR3 is 13 amino acids long. V lost 4 bases and J 0 bases, leaving 6 bases between the germline ends. The CDR3 here is CASSPFSTDTQYF. The CDR3, as DNA: TGTGCCAGCAGCCCGTTCAGCACAGATACGCAGTATTTT.

J is TRBJ2-1 and V is TRBV10-3; D not resolved. This CDR3 is built from 16 residues. Trimming took off 3 bases at V and 3 bases at J, with 15 bases between the two ends. Germline-derived CDR1 and CDR2 are ENHRY and SYGVKD. CDR3 DNA: TGTGCCATCAGTGACCCGTTTGGGTTAAACTACAATGAGCAGTTCTTC. Translating it yields CAISDPFGLNYNEQFF.

The chain recombines TRBV27 with TRBJ2-1; TRBD1 matches at 9 bases. After removal of 5 bases from V and 6 bases from J, the junction contained 11 bases not matched to a gene. Germline V lookup: CDR1 MNHEY, CDR2 SMNVEV (reference sequence). The CDR3 runs 16 residues. CDR3 sequence reads: CASSGGPGQGRNEQFF. CDR3 nucleotide sequence: TGTGCCAGCAGTGGGGGACCGGGACAGGGCCGCAATGAGCAGTTCTTC.

This chain's CDR3 is CASSQGEGAGTYGYTF. The CDR3 nucleotides are TGCGCCAGCAGCCAAGGCGAGGGGGCCGGGACCTATGGCTACACCTTC. The J gene is TRBJ1-2, the V gene TRBV4-1; 7 nucleotides align to TRBD1. The V segment lost 1 base and the J segment 4 bases; nucleotides outside the gene matches: 9. CDR1 is MGHRA and CDR2 is YSYEKL in the germline V gene. This CDR3 is 16 amino acids long.

The chain joins TRBV10-1 to TRBJ2-7; no clear D. The germline V and J ends were trimmed by 3 bases and 12 bases, with 12 bases remaining between them. The CDR3 contains 11 residues. From germline, CDR1 is WNHNN and CDR2 SYGVQD (reference sequence). The CDR3: CASSEGLPLYF. Written as DNA, the CDR3 is TGCGCCAGCAGTGAAGGTCTACCGCTGTACTTC.

The chain carries TRBV2 and TRBJ2-2, with TRBD1 matching 7 bases. This CDR3 spans 17 amino acids. Trimming removed 5 bases from V and 4 bases from J; junction bases left unmatched: 13. From germline, CDR1 is SNHLY and CDR2 FYNNEI. The CDR3 is CASSIQKMGTATGELFF. The CDR3 region has the DNA TGTGCCAGCAGTATTCAAAAAATGGGGACAGCCACCGGGGAGCTGTTTTTT. Drawing the rest from reference TRBV2 and TRBJ2-2, the complete variable domain is EPEVTQTPSHQVTQMGQEVILRCVPISNHLYFYWYRQILGQKVEFLVSFYNNEISEKSEIFDDQFSVERPDGSNFTLKIRSTKLEDSAMYFCASSIQKMGTATGELFFGEGSRLTVL.

The chain recombines TRBV11-2 with TRBJ1-1; D perhaps matches TRBD1 (5 bases). The CDR3 is made up of 16 amino acids. The germline gives CDR1 SGHAT, CDR2 FQNNGV. Deletions cut 1 base from V and 3 bases from J, with 15 bases between. CDR3 loop: CASSLVRGPRDTEAFF. CDR3 nucleotides: TGTGCCAGCAGCTTAGTCCGGGGCCCGCGGGACACTGAAGCTTTCTTT.

This chain connects TRBV27 to TRBJ2-7; 8 positions agree with TRBD2. In germline, CDR1 is MNHEY, CDR2 SMNVEV (reference sequence). V trimming: 0 bases; J trimming: 4 bases; junction bases outside the gene matches: 8. The length of the CDR3 is 16 residues. CDR3 nucleotides: TGTGCCAGCAGTTTATCCGCGGGAGGCTTGGGGTACGAGCAGTACTTC. Protein sequence: CASSLSAGGLGYEQYF.

This clone has a single count. The CDR3: CASSLFIGFTGELFF. In DNA form, the CDR3 reads TGTGCCAGCAGTTTATTTATAGGATTTACTGGGGAGCTGTTTTTT. V is TRBV28 and J is TRBJ2-2; the D is unclear. From germline, CDR1 is MDHEN and CDR2 SYDVKM. The CDR3 sequence is 15 residues long. Between the trimmed V and J ends, which lost 1 base and 8 bases, there was a span of 14 bases.

The chain is built from TRBV6-1 and TRBJ2-1; D could derive from TRBD1 or TRBD2 (6 bases each). This CDR3 spans 16 amino acids. The germline V gene has CDR1 MNHNS and CDR2 SASEGT. V lost 0 bases and J lost 6, with 15 bases in between. The CDR3 DNA sequence: TGTGCCAGCAGTGAAGCTACGGGGGCAAAGATCAATGAGCAGTTCTTC. Protein: CASSEATGAKINEQFF.

The V gene is TRBV28, the J gene TRBJ2-1; 10 positions agree with TRBD2. Germline V lookup: CDR1 MDHEN, CDR2 SYDVKM. Trimming took 7 bases from V and 8 from J; bases not matched to a gene: 8. This CDR3 comprises 14 residues. The CDR3, as DNA: TGTGCCAGCACCGGGGGGACTAGCGAATATGAGCAGTTCTTC. Amino acid sequence: CASTGGTSEYEQFF.